Below are 9 T cell receptor beta chains sequenced from a single sample in a study of cytomegalovirus exposure and HLA in healthy donors. Clones were read by immunoSEQ multiplex PCR, and TCRdb kept only the in-frame ones, dropping some. The table records some 88,000 clones, roughly 96% of them present only once. Sequenced input: PBMCs. These receptor sequences come from a young man in good health and CMV-seronegative.

The genes are TRBV25-1 and TRBJ2-3; TRBD2 aligns across 14 bases. V lost 4 bases, J lost 7 bases, and 7 bases stayed unmatched. This CDR3 has 16 residues. Germline-derived CDR1 and CDR2 are MGHDK and SYGVNS. This CDR3 reads CASSALTSGRANTQYF. The CDR3 DNA reads TGTGCCAGCAGTGCCCTGACTAGCGGGAGGGCAAATACGCAGTATTTT. Filled out from reference TRBV25-1 and TRBJ2-3, the complete variable domain reads EADIYQTPRYLVIGTGKKITLECSQTMGHDKMYWYQQDPGMELHLIHYSYGVNSTEKGDLSSESTVSRIRTEHFPLTLESARPSHTSQYLCASSALTSGRANTQYFGPGTRLTVL.

The chain joins TRBV5-1 to TRBJ1-1; D is uncertain. The V and J ends lost 0 bases and 0 bases respectively, with 9 bases between them. CDR1 is SGHRS and CDR2 is YFSETQ in the germline V gene. The CDR3 runs to 15 residues. The CDR3 region has the DNA TGCGCCAGCAGCTTGGTCGAGGGTTTGAACACTGAAGCTTTCTTT. The encoded protein is CASSLVEGLNTEAFF.

The chain uses TRBV5-1 and TRBJ1-2; TRBD1 matches 7 bases. Germline V CDR1 and CDR2: SGHRS, YFSETQ. The V gene end was trimmed by 0 bases and the J gene end by 8 bases; junction bases not matched to a gene: 7. This CDR3 has 14 residues. For the CDR3, the DNA is TGCGCCAGCAGCTTGGCGGGAGACAGGGACGGCTACACCTTC. It translates to CASSLAGDRDGYTF.

This sequence joins TRBV5-6 and TRBJ2-3, with a tentative D call TRBD1 (6 bases). Trimming removed 3 bases at V and 1 base at J, with 21 bases between. This CDR3 contains 18 residues. Germline loops: CDR1 SGHDT, CDR2 YYEEEE. For the CDR3, the DNA is TGTGCCAGCAGCTCCTTCATTTTGACAGGTAAAGGCACAGATACGCAGTATTTT. Residues: CASSSFILTGKGTDTQYF.

The V gene is TRBV14, the J gene TRBJ2-1; 14 bases align to TRBD2. Germline V lookup: CDR1 SGHDN, CDR2 FVKESK. V was clipped by 4 bases and J by 4 bases; unmatched bases: 3. There are 16 residues in the CDR3. The CDR3 spells CASSPGTSGSYNEQFF. Written as DNA, the CDR3 is TGTGCCAGCAGCCCTGGGACTAGCGGGAGTTACAATGAGCAGTTCTTC.

The CDR3 DNA reads as TGCGCCACCAGTCCGGGAGTGAGCACAGATACGCAGTATTTT. Translating gives CATSPGVSTDTQYF. J is TRBJ2-3 and V is TRBV5-1; TRBD2 is a possible D gene (6 bases). This CDR3 has 14 residues. V lost 9 bases, J lost 0 bases, and 14 bases lay in between. From germline, CDR1 is SGHRS and CDR2 YFSETQ. The full variable domain, with the rest looked up from reference TRBV5-1 and TRBJ2-3, is KAGVTQTPRYLIKTRGQQVTLSCSPISGHRSVSWYQQTPGQGLQFLFEYFSETQRNKGNFPGRFSGRQFSNSRSEMNVSTLELGDSALYLCATSPGVSTDTQYFGPGTRLTVL.

CDR3 protein: CASSQGAESDTQYF. In nucleotides, the CDR3 is TGTGCCAGTAGCCAGGGGGCTGAGTCAGATACGCAGTATTTT. This chain uses TRBV19 with TRBJ2-3, with 8 bases matching TRBD1. The germline V gene has CDR1 LNHDA and CDR2 SQIVND (reference sequence). Losses at the gene ends were 6 bases for V and 4 bases for J; bases not matched to a gene: 6. CDR3 length: 14 amino acids.

This rearrangement joins TRBV9 to TRBJ2-5; TRBD2 matches at 9 bases. Losses at the gene ends were 3 bases for V and 5 bases for J; bases not matched to a gene: 8. This CDR3 contains 15 residues. Germline CDR1 SGDLS, CDR2 YYNGEE. Here the CDR3 reads CASSAGTSTGETQYF. Written as DNA, the CDR3 is TGTGCCAGCAGCGCCGGGACTAGCACCGGGGAGACCCAGTACTTC. The full variable domain, completed using reference TRBV9 and TRBJ2-5, is DSGVTQTPKHLITATGQRVTLRCSPRSGDLSVYWYQQSLDQGLQFLIQYYNGEERAKGNILERFSAQQFPDLHSELNLSSLELGDSALYFCASSAGTSTGETQYFGPGTRLLVL.

This chain uses TRBV6-1 with TRBJ2-7; 11 bases match TRBD2. J was trimmed by 4 bases and V by 6 bases; bases with no gene match: 8. CDR1 and CDR2 from the germline V gene are MNHNS and SASEGT. The CDR3 has 15 residues. The CDR3 sequence: CASREEGLAEYEQYF. CDR3 nucleotide sequence: TGTGCCAGCAGAGAGGAGGGACTAGCGGAATACGAGCAGTACTTC.